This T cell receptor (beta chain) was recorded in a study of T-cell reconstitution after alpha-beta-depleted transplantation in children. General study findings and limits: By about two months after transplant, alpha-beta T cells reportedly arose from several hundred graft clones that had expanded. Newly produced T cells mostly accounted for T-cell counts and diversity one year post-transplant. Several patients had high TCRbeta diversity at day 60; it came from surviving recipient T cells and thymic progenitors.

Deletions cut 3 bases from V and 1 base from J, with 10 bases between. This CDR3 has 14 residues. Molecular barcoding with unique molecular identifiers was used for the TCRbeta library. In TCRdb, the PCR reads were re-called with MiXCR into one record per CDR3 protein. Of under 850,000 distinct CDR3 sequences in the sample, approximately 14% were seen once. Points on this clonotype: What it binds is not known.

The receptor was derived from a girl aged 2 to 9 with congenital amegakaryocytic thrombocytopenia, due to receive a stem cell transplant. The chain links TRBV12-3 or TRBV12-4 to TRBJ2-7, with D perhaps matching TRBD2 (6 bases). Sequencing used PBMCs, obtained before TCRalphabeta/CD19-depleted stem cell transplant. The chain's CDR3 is CASSFASVSYEQYF. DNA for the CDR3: TGTGCCAGCAGTTTTGCTAGCGTATCCTACGAGCAGTACTTC.